This T cell receptor (beta chain) was recovered during a study of Ad26.COV2.S vaccination and SARS-CoV-2 variants. Germline values: CDR1 LNHDA, CDR2 SQIVND (reference sequence). The CDR3 has 13 residues. Trimming took 4 bases from V and 1 from J, leaving 4 bases between them. Treatment described: around 19 received Ad26.COV2.S at low or high dose, single or two shots; several received placebo; per-sample allocation not given. Specimens were obtained on day 63 following the first vaccine or placebo injection. Donation came from an adult in Boston who was aged 18-55 years. Wuhan-strain SARS-CoV-2 spike was expressed by the Ad26 vector that made up the vaccine. This table comes from immunoSEQ multiplex PCR, and its TCRdb copy is limited to in-frame clones, with some not included. This table holds about 350,000 clones, 86% found once.

The source of this sequence is a person aged 18-60 years who received the Ad26.COV2.S COVID-19 vaccine or a placebo. Sequenced here: peripheral blood, sampled in a trial of Ad26.COV2.S vaccine versus placebo. This chain connects TRBV19 to TRBJ2-2; D unclear. CDR3 loop: CASSTVNTGELFF. In nucleotides, the CDR3 is TGTGCCAGTAGTACAGTGAACACCGGGGAGCTGTTTTTT.